This T cell receptor (beta chain) came from a study of blood T cell repertoires in COVID-19. As for the study in general: Either two negative PCRs, clearance, or symptom resolution qualified Cohort 3 donors as recovered. The origin of the acute and convalescent COVID-19 samples was the United States, Italy and Spain.

In terms of age and location, participants ranged from roughly 18 to 95 years and lived in around 22 US areas. The CDR3 is made up of 14 amino acids. Trimming took off 2 bases at V and 2 bases at J, with 9 bases between the two ends. In germline, CDR1 is MNHEY, CDR2 SMNVEV (reference sequence). Original data processing: Estimated nucleated cell counts came from reference gene primer amplification. TCRdb keeps only in-frame clones here, not all; method: immunoSEQ multiplex PCR. V and J calls and clone size follow that table, whereas D and trimming were derived from the DNA. The top ten hold 3.9% of the sample, which has approximately 150,000 clones, 75% to 90% seen once.

Material: PBMCs or T cells enriched from blood (not recorded which). This chain links TRBV27 with TRBJ2-5; unclear D gene. The TCR comes from a man aged 45-60 years in a cohort exposed to, infected with or recovered from COVID-19 (not recorded which). The CDR3 nucleotides read TGTGCCAGCAGTTTACTCGGGTCTCAAGAGACCCAGTACTTC. Its translation: CASSLLGSQETQYF.